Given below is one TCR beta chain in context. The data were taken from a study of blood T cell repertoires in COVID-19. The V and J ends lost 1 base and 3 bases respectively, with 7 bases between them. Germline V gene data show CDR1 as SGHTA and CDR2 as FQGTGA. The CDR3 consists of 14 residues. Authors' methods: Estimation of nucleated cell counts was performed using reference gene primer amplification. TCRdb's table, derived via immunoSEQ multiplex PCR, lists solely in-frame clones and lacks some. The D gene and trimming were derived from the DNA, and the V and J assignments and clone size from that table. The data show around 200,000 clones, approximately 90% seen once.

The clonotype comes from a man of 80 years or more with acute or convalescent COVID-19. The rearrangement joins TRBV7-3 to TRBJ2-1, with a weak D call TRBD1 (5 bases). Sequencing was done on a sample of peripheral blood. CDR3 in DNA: TGTGCCAGCAGCTTAAACAGGCTCTACAATGAGCAGTTCTTC. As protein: CASSLNRLYNEQFF.